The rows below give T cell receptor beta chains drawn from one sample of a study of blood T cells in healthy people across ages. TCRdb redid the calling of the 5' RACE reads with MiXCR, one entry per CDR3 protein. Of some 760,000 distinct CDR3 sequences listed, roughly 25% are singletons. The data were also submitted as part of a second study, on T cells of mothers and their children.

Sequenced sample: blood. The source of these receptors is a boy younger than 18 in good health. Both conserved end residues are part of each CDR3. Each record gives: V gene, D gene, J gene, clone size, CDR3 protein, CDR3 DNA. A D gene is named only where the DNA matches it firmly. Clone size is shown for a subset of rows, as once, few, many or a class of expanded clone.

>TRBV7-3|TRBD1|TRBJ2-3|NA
CASSTRGGLTDTQYF
TGTGCCAGCAGCACCCGAGGGGGCCTCACAGATACGCAGTATTTT
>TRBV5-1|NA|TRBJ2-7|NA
CASSFDGQMYEQYF
TGCGCCAGCAGCTTCGACGGACAGATGTACGAGCAGTACTTC
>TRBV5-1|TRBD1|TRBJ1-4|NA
CASSQSGTGASATNEKLFF
TGCGCCAGCAGCCAGTCCGGGACAGGGGCATCGGCAACTAATGAAAAACTGTTTTTT
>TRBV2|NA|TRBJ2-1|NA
CASSAVGQTRTEQFF
TGTGCCAGCAGTGCGGTTGGTCAGACACGCACTGAGCAGTTCTTC
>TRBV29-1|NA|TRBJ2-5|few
CSVEFAGYDEETQYF
TGCAGCGTTGAATTCGCAGGCTACGACGAGGAGACCCAGTACTTC
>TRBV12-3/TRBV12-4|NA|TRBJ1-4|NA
CASKHGRSPGEKLFF
TGTGCCAGCAAACACGGCCGGTCCCCGGGGGAAAAACTGTTTTTT
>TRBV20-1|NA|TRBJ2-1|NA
CSASDSGLYNEQFF
TGCAGTGCTAGCGACTCAGGACTCTACAATGAGCAGTTCTTC
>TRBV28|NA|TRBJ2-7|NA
CASTPAGAYEQYF
TGTGCCAGCACCCCGGCAGGGGCCTACGAGCAGTACTTC
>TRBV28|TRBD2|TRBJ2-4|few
CAISPSAGGVWNIQYF
TGTGCCATCTCACCCAGCGCCGGGGGGGTCTGGAACATTCAGTACTTC
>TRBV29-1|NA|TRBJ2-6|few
CSAPTSGANVLTF
TGCAGCGCCCCGACCTCTGGGGCCAACGTCCTGACTTTC
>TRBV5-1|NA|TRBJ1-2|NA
CASSYRAPGDGYTF
TGCGCCAGCAGCTACCGGGCTCCCGGGGATGGCTACACCTTC
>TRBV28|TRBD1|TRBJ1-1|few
CASRETGTEAFF
TGTGCCAGCCGAGAGACAGGGACTGAAGCTTTCTTT
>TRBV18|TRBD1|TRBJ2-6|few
CASSSKTGGSSGANVLTF
TGTGCCAGCTCATCTAAGACAGGGGGTTCGTCTGGGGCCAACGTCCTGACTTTC
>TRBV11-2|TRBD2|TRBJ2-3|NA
CASSLGRGRGLSTDTQYF
TGTGCCAGCAGCTTAGGCCGAGGGAGGGGACTTAGCACAGATACGCAGTATTTT
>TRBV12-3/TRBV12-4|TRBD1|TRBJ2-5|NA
CASSRGTGEGWETQYF
TGTGCCAGCAGCCGCGGGACAGGGGAAGGGTGGGAGACCCAGTACTTC
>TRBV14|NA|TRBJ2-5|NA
CASSQVVGQETQYF
TGTGCCAGCAGCCAAGTAGTTGGCCAAGAGACCCAGTACTTC
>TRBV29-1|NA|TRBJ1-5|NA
CSVVAAPGSGQPQHF
TGCAGCGTTGTTGCAGCCCCAGGGAGCGGACAGCCCCAGCATTTT
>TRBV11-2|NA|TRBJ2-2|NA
CASSPRPGTGELFF
TGTGCCAGCAGCCCCAGACCGGGGACCGGGGAGCTGTTTTTT
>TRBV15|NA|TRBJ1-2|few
CATSRDDGGYTF
TGTGCCACCAGCAGAGACGACGGGGGCTACACCTTC
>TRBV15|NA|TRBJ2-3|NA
CATKHPRVDTQYF
TGTGCCACCAAACACCCGAGGGTAGATACGCAGTATTTT
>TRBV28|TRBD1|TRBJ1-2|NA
CASSLRGQPNYGYTF
TGTGCCAGCAGTTTGAGGGGACAGCCTAACTATGGCTACACCTTC
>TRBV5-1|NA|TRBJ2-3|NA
CASSLDGVGTDTQYF
TGCGCCAGCAGCTTGGATGGAGTCGGCACAGATACGCAGTATTTT
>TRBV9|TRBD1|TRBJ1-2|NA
CASSGTGYYYGYTF
TGTGCCAGCAGCGGGACAGGGTATTACTATGGCTACACCTTC
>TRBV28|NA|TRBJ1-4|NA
CASSPRDWEKLFF
TGTGCCAGCAGCCCGAGGGACTGGGAAAAACTGTTTTTT
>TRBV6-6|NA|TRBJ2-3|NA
CASSYPRLELADTQYF
TGTGCCAGCAGTTACCCTCGACTAGAGTTAGCAGATACGCAGTATTTT
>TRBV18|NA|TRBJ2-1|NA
CASSPDSQGGEQFF
TGTGCCAGCTCACCAGATTCCCAGGGAGGTGAGCAGTTCTTC
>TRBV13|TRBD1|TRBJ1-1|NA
CASSLGQGWTEAFF
TGTGCCAGCAGCCTGGGACAGGGCTGGACTGAAGCTTTCTTT
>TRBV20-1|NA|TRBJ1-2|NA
CSARGTEIIGYGYTF
TGCAGTGCTAGAGGAACCGAGATTATTGGGTATGGCTACACCTTC
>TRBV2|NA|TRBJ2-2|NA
CASSERASRTGELFF
TGTGCCAGCAGTGAAAGGGCATCCCGGACCGGGGAGCTGTTTTTT
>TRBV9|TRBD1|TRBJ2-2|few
CASSTGQEPTGELFF
TGTGCCAGCAGCACTGGACAGGAGCCCACCGGGGAGCTGTTTTTT
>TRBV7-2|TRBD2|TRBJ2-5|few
CASSLLGRGLAGQETQYF
TGTGCCAGCAGCTTATTAGGAAGGGGACTAGCGGGCCAAGAGACCCAGTACTTC
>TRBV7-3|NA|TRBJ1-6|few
CASSLGQAGANSPLHF
TGTGCCAGCAGCTTAGGTCAGGCGGGCGCCAATTCACCCCTCCACTTT
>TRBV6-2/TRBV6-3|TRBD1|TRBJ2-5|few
CASSYDRVETQYF
TGTGCCAGCAGTTACGACAGGGTGGAGACCCAGTACTTC
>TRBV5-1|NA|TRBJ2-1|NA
CASERGASGSWRGEQFF
TGCGCCAGCGAACGGGGGGCTAGCGGTTCATGGCGCGGTGAGCAGTTCTTC
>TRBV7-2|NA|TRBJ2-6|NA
CASSPFLRRTTGANVLTF
TGTGCCAGCAGCCCCTTCTTGCGTAGGACTACTGGGGCCAACGTCCTGACTTTC
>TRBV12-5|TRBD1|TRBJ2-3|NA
CASRGQVIREADTQYF
TGTGCTAGTCGGGGACAGGTTATAAGGGAGGCAGATACGCAGTATTTT
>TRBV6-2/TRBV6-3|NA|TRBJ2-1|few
CASSYAGRVEQFF
TGTGCCAGCAGTTACGCCGGTCGGGTTGAGCAGTTCTTC
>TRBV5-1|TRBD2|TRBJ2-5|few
CASSLALAELQETQYF
TGCGCCAGCAGCTTGGCCCTAGCGGAACTGCAAGAGACCCAGTATTTC
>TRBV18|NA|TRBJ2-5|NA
CASSPPRTETQYF
TGTGCCAGCTCACCACCGCGGACAGAGACCCAGTACTTC
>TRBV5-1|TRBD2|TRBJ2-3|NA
CASRVSGDGTDTQYF
TGCGCCAGCAGGGTTAGCGGGGACGGCACAGATACGCAGTATTTT
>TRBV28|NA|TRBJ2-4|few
CASSSPGSADIQYF
TGTGCCAGCAGTTCCCCCGGGTCGGCGGACATTCAGTACTTC
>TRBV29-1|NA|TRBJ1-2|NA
CSVLAEHYGYTF
TGCAGCGTTCTGGCTGAACACTATGGCTACACCTTC
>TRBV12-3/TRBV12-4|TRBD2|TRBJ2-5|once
CASSLVQRGWETQYF
TGTGCCAGCAGTTTAGTCCAGCGGGGGTGGGAGACCCAGTACTTC
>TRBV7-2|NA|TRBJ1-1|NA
CASSLTDNALYTEAFF
TGTGCCAGCAGCCTAACCGACAACGCATTGTACACTGAAGCTTTCTTT
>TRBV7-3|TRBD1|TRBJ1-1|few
CASSPQGEAGTEAFF
TGTGCCAGCAGCCCTCAGGGGGAGGCTGGGACTGAAGCTTTCTTT
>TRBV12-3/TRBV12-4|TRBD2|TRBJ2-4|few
CASSGTSGAGNIQYF
TGTGCCAGCAGTGGGACTAGCGGGGCCGGAAACATTCAGTACTTC
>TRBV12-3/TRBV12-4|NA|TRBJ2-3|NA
CASSIAGVTQYF
TGTGCCAGCAGCATCGCTGGGGTTACGCAGTATTTT
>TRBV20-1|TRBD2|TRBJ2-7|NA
CSASSGMGYGQYF
TGCAGTGCTAGCAGCGGGATGGGGTACGGGCAGTACTTC
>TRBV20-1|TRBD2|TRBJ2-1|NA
CSAPGLADYNEQFF
TGCAGTGCCCCGGGACTAGCAGATTACAATGAGCAGTTCTTC